The clone carrying this TCR beta chain was detected a few times. This specimen belongs to a study of cytomegalovirus exposure and HLA in healthy donors. The ends lost 0 bases at V and 8 bases at J; junction bases unmatched: 10. The CDR3 consists of 17 residues. The germline V gene encodes CDR1 SGDLS and CDR2 YYNGEE. PCR used 60 Vbeta primers and 13 Jbeta primers. Only in-frame clones appear in the TCRdb table, and some are missing; sequencing was by immunoSEQ multiplex PCR. The data contain about 140,000 clones, approximately 61% of them singletons. This chain connects TRBV9 to TRBJ1-6; 8 nucleotides align to TRBD1. The receptor was isolated from a middle-aged woman in good health and CMV-seronegative. The sequenced material came from PBMCs. Here the CDR3 DNA reads TGTGCCAGCAGCGTAGAAGGAGTCAGGGGGCGGGATTCACCCCTCCACTTT. Translating gives CASSVEGVRGRDSPLHF.